The clone carrying this T cell receptor (beta chain) was seen a handful of times. The antigen is not known. Negatively enriched CD4+ T cells were divided by CD45RA into naive and memory. The authors split each subset's genomic DNA evenly across several immunoSEQ plates. The table came from immunoSEQ multiplex PCR; TCRdb's copy has only in-frame clones and leaves some out. This table holds about 1 million clones, about three quarters found once. In germline, CDR1 is SEHNR, CDR2 FQNEAQ (reference sequence). The CDR3 contains 14 residues. V shed 5 bases and J 5 bases; nucleotides not matched to a gene: 6. This sample was taken from a study of shared clonotypes between healthy human individuals. Overall study findings and caveats: Sampling was confined to blood; repertoires within tissues likely differ.

The genes are TRBV7-9 and TRBJ1-2; 9 positions agree with TRBD1. The sequenced material came from memory CD4+ T cells sorted from blood. As for subset: CD45RA-negative fraction. The source of this sequence is a man younger than 30 in good health. The CDR3 DNA follows: TGTGCCAGCAGCCGAGGACAGGGGATTTATGGCTACACCTTC. As protein: CASSRGQGIYGYTF.